Below, one T cell receptor (beta chain) is given with its context. The treatment is: preoperative locoregional IRX-2 cytokine immunotherapy. Samples came from a phase Ib trial of preoperative locoregional IRX-2 cytokine immunotherapy. The entry originates in a study of preoperative IRX-2 immunotherapy in early breast cancer. Germline values: CDR1 KGHSH, CDR2 LQKENI. The V segment lost 5 bases and the J segment 5 bases; nucleotides outside the gene matches: 8. CDR3 length equals 14 residues. Only in-frame clones appear in the TCRdb table, and some are missing; sequencing was by immunoSEQ multiplex PCR. There are 43,000 or so clones in the sample; about 95% occur only once, and 1.6% lies in the top ten.

This sequence was found in a human donor with breast cancer. This chain uses TRBV18 with TRBJ1-1; the match to TRBD1 covers 7 bases. The sample consisted of tumor tissue, taken after IRX-2 immunotherapy. CDR3 amino acids: CASSTTGEGTEAFF. The CDR3 nucleotides read TGTGCCAGCTCAACAACAGGGGAGGGGACTGAAGCTTTCTTT. Full variable domain (outside the CDR3, taken from reference TRBV18 and TRBJ1-1): NAGVMQNPRHLVRRRGQEARLRCSPMKGHSHVYWYRQLPEEGLKFMVYLQKENIIDESGMPKERFSAEFPKEGPSILRIQQVVRGDSAAYFCASSTTGEGTEAFFGQGTRLTVV.